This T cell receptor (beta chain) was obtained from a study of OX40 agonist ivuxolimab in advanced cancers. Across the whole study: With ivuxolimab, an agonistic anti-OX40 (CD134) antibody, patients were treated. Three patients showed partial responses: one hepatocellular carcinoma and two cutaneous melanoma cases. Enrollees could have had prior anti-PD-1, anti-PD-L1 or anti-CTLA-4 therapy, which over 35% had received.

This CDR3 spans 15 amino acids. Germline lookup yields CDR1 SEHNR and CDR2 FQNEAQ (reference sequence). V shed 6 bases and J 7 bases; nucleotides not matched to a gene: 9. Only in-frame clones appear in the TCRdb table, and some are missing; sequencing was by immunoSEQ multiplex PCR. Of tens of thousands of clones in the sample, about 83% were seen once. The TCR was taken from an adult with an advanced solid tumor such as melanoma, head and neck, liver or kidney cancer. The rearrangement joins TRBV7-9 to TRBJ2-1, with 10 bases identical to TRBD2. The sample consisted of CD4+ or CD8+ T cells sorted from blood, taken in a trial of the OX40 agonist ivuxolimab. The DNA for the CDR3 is TGTGCCAGCAGGCCGGGACTAGCGCCGCGGAATGAGCAGTTCTTC. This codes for CASRPGLAPRNEQFF.